Shown below are 6 T cell receptor beta chains from a single sample sequenced in a study of T cells in localized non-small cell lung cancer. Using immunoSEQ multiplex PCR, the repertoire was profiled, and TCRdb retains in-frame clones only, with some absent. The table shows tens of thousands of clones, with around 84% occurring only once. The specimen was peripheral blood, collected before any cancer treatment. These TCRs come from a male donor older than 55 with stage II squamous cell lung carcinoma.

Only a few counts were recorded for this clone. V usage is TRBV4-1 and J usage is TRBJ2-3, with 12 bases aligning to TRBD2. The CDR3 spans 16 residues. The V gene's germline CDR1 is MGHRA and CDR2 YSYEKL. After removal of 1 base from V and 7 bases from J, the junction contained 6 bases not matched to a gene. The CDR3 DNA is TGCGCCAGCAGCCAAGGAGCTAGCGGGAGGGTAAATACGCAGTATTTT. Residues: CASSQGASGRVNTQYF.

This sequence joins TRBV12-1 and TRBJ2-3; the table's D gene call, TRBD2, was not cross checked with the DNA. TRBV12-1 is shown as a pseudogene. The CDR3 covers 17 residues. CDR3 nucleotide sequence: TGTGCCAGCAGCTTCGCGCCCGACCCTTATCGGGCAGATACGCAGTATTTT. The encoded protein is CASSFAPDPYRADTQYF.

The rearrangement links TRBV5-1 to TRBJ2-6; D is unclear. Germline V gene sequence: CDR1 SGHRS, CDR2 YFSETQ. CDR3 length: 17 amino acids. Trimming took 0 bases from V and 0 from J, leaving 10 bases between them. CDR3 amino acids: CASSLVPLSSGANVLTF. CDR3 sequence (DNA): TGCGCCAGCAGCTTGGTCCCCCTGAGCTCTGGGGCCAACGTCCTGACTTTC.

The chain is built from TRBV6-1 and TRBJ1-1, with D unresolved. The CDR3 is 14 amino acids. Germline CDR1 and CDR2: MNHNS and SASEGT. Trimming cost V 4 bases and J 0 bases, with 9 bases left between them. CDR3 nucleotide sequence: TGTGCCAGCAGTGGGGGAAGACTGAACACTGAAGCTTTCTTT. Its protein product is CASSGGRLNTEAFF.

This clone was counted a few times. The chain has TRBV28 and TRBJ2-7; 10 nucleotides agree with TRBD1. The CDR3 has 14 residues. V lost 2 bases to trimming and J lost 4 bases; unmatched junction nucleotides: 2. The germline V gene has CDR1 MDHEN and CDR2 SYDVKM. Here the CDR3 reads CASSLPDRGYEQYF. CDR3 DNA: TGTGCCAGCAGTTTACCGGACAGGGGGTACGAGCAGTACTTC.

This clone occurred once. V gene TRBV30 combines with J gene TRBJ1-2; 7 bases are a match to TRBD1. This CDR3 is built from 13 residues. V shed 5 bases and J 4 bases; nucleotides not matched to a gene: 7. Germline lookup yields CDR1 GTSNPN and CDR2 SVGIG (reference sequence). The CDR3 region has the DNA TGTGCCTGGGGACTGACAGGGCCCTATGGCTACACCTTC. Its protein product is CAWGLTGPYGYTF.